The entry below gives a single T cell receptor beta chain sequence along with its context. These data originate in a study of control samples from healthy donors and cancer patients. The CDR3 loop spans 14 amino acids. The V segment lost 2 bases and the J segment 5 bases; nucleotides outside the gene matches: 5. CDR1 MDHEN and CDR2 SYDVKM come from the germline V gene. The protocol was immunoSEQ multiplex PCR, while the TCRdb copy is restricted to in-frame clones and leaves out a portion. The table has about 150,000 clones, roughly 88% seen once. The V call is TRBV28, the J call TRBJ1-2; TRBD1 agrees at 7 bases. Sequenced input: blood. This TCR was recovered from a man aged 18 to 30 in good health. CDR3 DNA sequence: TGTGCCAGCAGTTTAACCAGGGGGTGGTATGGCTACACCTTC. Its protein is CASSLTRGWYGYTF.